This record looks at one TCR beta chain sequence and its context. Study processing details: Counts of nucleated cells, estimated from reference gene primer amplification, were obtained. The method was immunoSEQ multiplex PCR; TCRdb's version includes in-frame clones alone and lacks a portion of them. V and J calls and clone size are those listed in that table; D and trimming were worked out from the DNA. This sample carries over 60,000 clones, about 88% of them seen once, and the ten largest clones take around 2.8%. This sample is drawn from a study of blood T cell repertoires in COVID-19. Study at large: Spain, Italy and the United States supplied samples that represented acute and convalescent COVID-19. The analysed material was cDNA or gDNA that came from T cells, B-cell-depleted T cells, or PBMCs.

CDR1 is SGDLS, CDR2 YYNGEE, per germline. The CDR3 is made up of 14 amino acids. The V gene lost 4 bases and the J gene lost 3 bases, with 11 bases spanning the gap. Sequencing was done on a sample of peripheral blood. The gene calls are TRBV9 and TRBJ1-5, with unresolved D. The receptor was isolated from a man aged 65 to 79 with active or convalescent COVID-19. This chain's CDR3 is CASSRTGNNQPQHF. The CDR3 bases are TGTGCCAGCAGCCGCACGGGGAACAATCAGCCCCAGCATTTT.